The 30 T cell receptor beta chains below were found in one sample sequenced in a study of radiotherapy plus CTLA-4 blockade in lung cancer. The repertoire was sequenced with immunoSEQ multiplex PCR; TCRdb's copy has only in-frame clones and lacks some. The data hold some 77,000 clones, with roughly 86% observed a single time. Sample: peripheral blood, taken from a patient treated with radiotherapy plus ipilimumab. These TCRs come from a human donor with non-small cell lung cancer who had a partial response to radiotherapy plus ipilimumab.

CDR3 loop: CASSLARTGELFF. Here the CDR3 DNA reads TGTGCCAGCAGCTTAGCGAGGACCGGGGAGCTGTTTTTT. The chain is built from TRBV7-2 and TRBJ2-2; no clear D. Germline V lookup: CDR1 SGHTA, CDR2 FQGNSA. Trimming cost V 0 bases and J 5 bases, with 4 bases left between them. The CDR3 is 13 amino acids. Filled out from reference TRBV7-2 and TRBJ2-2, the complete variable domain reads GAGVSQSPSNKVTEKGKDVELRCDPISGHTALYWYRQSLGQGLEFLIYFQGNSAPDKSGLPSDRFSAERTGGSVSTLTIQRTQQEDSAVYLCASSLARTGELFFGEGSRLTVL.

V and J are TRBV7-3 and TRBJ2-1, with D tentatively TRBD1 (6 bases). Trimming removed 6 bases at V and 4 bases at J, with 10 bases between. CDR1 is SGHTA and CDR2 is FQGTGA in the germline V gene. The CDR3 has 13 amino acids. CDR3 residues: CASSPGVYNEQFF. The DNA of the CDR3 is TGTGCCAGCAGTCCAGGGGTTTACAATGAGCAGTTCTTC. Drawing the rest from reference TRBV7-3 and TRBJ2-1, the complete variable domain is GAGVSQTPSNKVTEKGKYVELRCDPISGHTALYWYRQSLGQGPEFLIYFQGTGAADDSGLPNDRFFAVRPEGSVSTLKIQRTERGDSAVYLCASSPGVYNEQFFGPGTRLTVL.

DNA of the CDR3: TGTGCCAGCAGCCCTTCGAGGCTGAGCTCCTACGAGCAGTACGTC. Its translation is CASSPSRLSSYEQYV. The chain couples TRBV28 to TRBJ2-7; D remains ambiguous. CDR3 length: 15 amino acids. Germline V gene data show CDR1 as MDHEN and CDR2 as SYDVKM. V was trimmed by 6 bases and J by 0 bases, leaving 15 bases between them.

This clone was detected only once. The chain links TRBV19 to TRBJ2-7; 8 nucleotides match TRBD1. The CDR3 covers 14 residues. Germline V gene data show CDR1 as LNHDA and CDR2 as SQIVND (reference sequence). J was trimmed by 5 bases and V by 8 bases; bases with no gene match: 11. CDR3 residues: CASRAGTGGNEQYV. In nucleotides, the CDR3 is TGTGCCAGTCGGGCTGGGACAGGTGGAAACGAGCAGTACGTC.

The CDR3 DNA is TGTGCCAGCAGCTTAGGACTAGCGATGGTGACGCAGTTCTTC. This gives the protein CASSLGLAMVTQFF. The V and J genes are TRBV7-6 and TRBJ2-1, with TRBD2 matching 8 bases. V lost 1 base, J lost 12 bases, and 8 bases stayed unmatched. The CDR3 runs to 14 residues. Germline V gene lookup returns CDR1 SGHVS and CDR2 FNYEAQ.

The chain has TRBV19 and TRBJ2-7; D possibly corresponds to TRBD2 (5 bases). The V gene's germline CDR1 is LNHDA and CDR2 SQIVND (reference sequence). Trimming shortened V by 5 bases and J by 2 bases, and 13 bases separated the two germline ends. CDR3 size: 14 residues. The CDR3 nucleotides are TGTGCCAGTAGTCCGGAGGCAGTCACCTACGAGCAGTACTTC. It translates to CASSPEAVTYEQYF.

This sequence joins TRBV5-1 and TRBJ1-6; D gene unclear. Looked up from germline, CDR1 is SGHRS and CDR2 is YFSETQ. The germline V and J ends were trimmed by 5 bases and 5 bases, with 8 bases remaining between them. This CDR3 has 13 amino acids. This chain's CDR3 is CASRWQDNSPLHF. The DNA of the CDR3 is TGCGCCAGCAGATGGCAGGATAATTCACCCCTCCACTTT.

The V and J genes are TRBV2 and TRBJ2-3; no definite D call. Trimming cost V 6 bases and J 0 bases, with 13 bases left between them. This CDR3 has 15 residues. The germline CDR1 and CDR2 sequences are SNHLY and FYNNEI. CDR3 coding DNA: TGTGCCAGCAGGACGACTGCACTCAGCACAGATACGCAGTATTTT. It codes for CASRTTALSTDTQYF.

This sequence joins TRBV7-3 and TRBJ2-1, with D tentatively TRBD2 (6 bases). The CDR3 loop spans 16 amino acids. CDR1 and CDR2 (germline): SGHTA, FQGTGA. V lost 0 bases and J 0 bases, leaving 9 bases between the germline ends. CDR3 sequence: CASSLTRGSSYNEQFF. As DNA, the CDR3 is TGTGCCAGCAGCTTAACCCGGGGGAGCTCCTACAATGAGCAGTTCTTC. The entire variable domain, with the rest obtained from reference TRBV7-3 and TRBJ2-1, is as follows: GAGVSQTPSNKVTEKGKYVELRCDPISGHTALYWYRQSLGQGPEFLIYFQGTGAADDSGLPNDRFFAVRPEGSVSTLKIQRTERGDSAVYLCASSLTRGSSYNEQFFGPGTRLTVL.

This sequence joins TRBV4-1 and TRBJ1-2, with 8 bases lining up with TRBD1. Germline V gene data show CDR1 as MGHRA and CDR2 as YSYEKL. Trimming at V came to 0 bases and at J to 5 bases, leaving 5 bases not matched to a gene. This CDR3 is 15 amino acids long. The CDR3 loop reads CASSQDSTGVYGYTF. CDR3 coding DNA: TGCGCCAGCAGCCAAGATTCGACAGGGGTTTATGGCTACACCTTC.

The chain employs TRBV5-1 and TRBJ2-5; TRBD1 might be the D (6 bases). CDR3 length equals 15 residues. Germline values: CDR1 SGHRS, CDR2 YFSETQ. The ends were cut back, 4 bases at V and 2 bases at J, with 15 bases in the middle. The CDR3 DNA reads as TGCGCCAGCAGCCTCAGGGGAGTAGGACAAGAGACCCAGTACTTC. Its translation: CASSLRGVGQETQYF.

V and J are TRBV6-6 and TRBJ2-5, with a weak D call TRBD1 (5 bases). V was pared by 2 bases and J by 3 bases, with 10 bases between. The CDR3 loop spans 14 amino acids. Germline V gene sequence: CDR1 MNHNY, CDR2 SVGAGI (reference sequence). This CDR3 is CASSYQGWKETQYF. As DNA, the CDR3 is TGTGCCAGCAGTTACCAGGGATGGAAAGAGACCCAGTACTTC.

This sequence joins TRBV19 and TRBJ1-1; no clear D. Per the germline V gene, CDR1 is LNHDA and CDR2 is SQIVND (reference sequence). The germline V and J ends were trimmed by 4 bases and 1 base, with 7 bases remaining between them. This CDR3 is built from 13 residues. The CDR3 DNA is TGTGCCAGTAGTACGACAACGAACACTGAAGCTTTCTTT. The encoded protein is CASSTTTNTEAFF.

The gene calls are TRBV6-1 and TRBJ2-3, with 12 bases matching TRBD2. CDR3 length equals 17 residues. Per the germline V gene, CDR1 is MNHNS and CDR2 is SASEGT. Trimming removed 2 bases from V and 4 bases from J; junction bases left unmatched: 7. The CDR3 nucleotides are TGTGCCAGCAGTGAAACCCGGACTAGCGGGAACGCAGATACGCAGTATTTT. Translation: CASSETRTSGNADTQYF.

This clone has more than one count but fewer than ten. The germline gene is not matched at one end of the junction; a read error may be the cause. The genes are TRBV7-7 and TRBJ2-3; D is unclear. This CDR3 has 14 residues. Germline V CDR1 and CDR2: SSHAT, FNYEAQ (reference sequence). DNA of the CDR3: TGTGCTAGCAGCTTCGGTGGAGTCGCAGATACGCAGTATTTT. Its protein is CASSFGGVADTQYF.

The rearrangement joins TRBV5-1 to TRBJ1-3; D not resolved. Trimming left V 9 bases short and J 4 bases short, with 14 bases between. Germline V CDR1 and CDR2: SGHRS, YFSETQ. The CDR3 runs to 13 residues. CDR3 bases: TGCGCCAACATACCTCTAGAAGGAAACACCATATATTTT. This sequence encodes CANIPLEGNTIYF.

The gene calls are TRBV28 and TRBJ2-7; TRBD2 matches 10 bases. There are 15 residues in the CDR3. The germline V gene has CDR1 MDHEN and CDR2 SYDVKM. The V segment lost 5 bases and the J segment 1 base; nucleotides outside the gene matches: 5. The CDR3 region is CASSQAGGRSYEQYF. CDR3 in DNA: TGTGCCAGCAGTCAAGCGGGAGGGCGGTCCTACGAGCAGTACTTC.

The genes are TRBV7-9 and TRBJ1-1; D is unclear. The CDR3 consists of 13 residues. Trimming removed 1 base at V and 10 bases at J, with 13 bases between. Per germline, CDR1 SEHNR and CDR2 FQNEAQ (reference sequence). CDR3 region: CASSLERARVAFF. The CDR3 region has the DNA TGTGCCAGCAGCTTAGAACGCGCTCGTGTAGCTTTCTTT.

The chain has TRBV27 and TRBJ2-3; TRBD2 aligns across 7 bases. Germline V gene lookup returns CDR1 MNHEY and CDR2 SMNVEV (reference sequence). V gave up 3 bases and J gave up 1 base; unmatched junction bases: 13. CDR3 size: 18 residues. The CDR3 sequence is CASSLKTSRGSRTDTQYF. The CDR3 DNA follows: TGTGCCAGCAGTTTGAAGACTAGCCGGGGAAGTCGCACAGATACGCAGTATTTT.

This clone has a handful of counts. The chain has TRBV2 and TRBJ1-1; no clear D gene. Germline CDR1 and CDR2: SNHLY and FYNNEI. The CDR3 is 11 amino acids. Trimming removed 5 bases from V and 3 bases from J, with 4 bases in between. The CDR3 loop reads CASSPYTEAFF. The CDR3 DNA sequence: TGTGCCAGCAGTCCCTACACTGAAGCTTTCTTT.

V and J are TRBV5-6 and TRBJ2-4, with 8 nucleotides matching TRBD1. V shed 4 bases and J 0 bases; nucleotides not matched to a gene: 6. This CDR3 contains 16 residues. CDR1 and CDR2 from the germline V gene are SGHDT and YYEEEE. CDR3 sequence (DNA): TGTGCCAGCAGCCCAACCAGGGGGCAAGCCAAAAACATTCAGTACTTC. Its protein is CASSPTRGQAKNIQYF. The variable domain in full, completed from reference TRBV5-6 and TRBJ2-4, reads DAGVTQSPTHLIKTRGQQVTLRCSPKSGHDTVSWYQQALGQGPQFIFQYYEEEERQRGNFPDRFSGHQFPNYSSELNVNALLLGDSALYLCASSPTRGQAKNIQYFGAGTRLSVL.

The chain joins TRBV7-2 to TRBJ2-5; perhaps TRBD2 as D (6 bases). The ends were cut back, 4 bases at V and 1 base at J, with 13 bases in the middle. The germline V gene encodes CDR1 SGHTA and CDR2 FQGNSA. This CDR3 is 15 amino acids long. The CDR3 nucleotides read TGTGCCAGCAGCTATCAGGCGGGGACCCAAGAGACCCAGTACTTC. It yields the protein CASSYQAGTQETQYF.

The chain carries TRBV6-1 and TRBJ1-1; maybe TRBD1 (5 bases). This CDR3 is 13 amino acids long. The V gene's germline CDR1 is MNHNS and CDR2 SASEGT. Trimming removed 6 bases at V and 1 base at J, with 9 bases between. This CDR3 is CASSQTANTEAFF. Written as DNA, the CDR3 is TGTGCCAGCAGCCAGACAGCGAACACTGAAGCTTTCTTT.

The CDR3 nucleotides are TGTGCCAGCAGCTTAGGGACAGGGGTCCCCGGGAGGTATGGCTACACCTTC. This translates into CASSLGTGVPGRYGYTF. The chain has TRBV11-2 and TRBJ1-2; 9 bases align to TRBD1. The CDR3 spans 17 residues. The ends lost 1 base at V and 5 bases at J; junction bases unmatched: 11. Germline CDR1 reads SGHAT; CDR2 reads FQNNGV. The full variable domain, with the rest looked up from reference TRBV11-2 and TRBJ1-2, is EAGVAQSPRYKIIEKRQSVAFWCNPISGHATLYWYQQILGQGPKLLIQFQNNGVVDDSQLPKDRFSAERLKGVDSTLKIQPAKLEDSAVYLCASSLGTGVPGRYGYTFGSGTRLTVV.

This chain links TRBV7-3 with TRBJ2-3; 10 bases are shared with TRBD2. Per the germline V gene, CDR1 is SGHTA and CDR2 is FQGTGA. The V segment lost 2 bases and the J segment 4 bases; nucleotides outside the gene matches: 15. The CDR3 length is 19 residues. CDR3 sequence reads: CASSLLAGDRGWGADTQYF. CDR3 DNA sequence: TGTGCCAGCAGCTTACTAGCGGGAGATCGAGGATGGGGGGCAGATACGCAGTATTTT. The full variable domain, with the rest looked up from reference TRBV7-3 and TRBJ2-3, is GAGVSQTPSNKVTEKGKYVELRCDPISGHTALYWYRQSLGQGPEFLIYFQGTGAADDSGLPNDRFFAVRPEGSVSTLKIQRTERGDSAVYLCASSLLAGDRGWGADTQYFGPGTRLTVL.

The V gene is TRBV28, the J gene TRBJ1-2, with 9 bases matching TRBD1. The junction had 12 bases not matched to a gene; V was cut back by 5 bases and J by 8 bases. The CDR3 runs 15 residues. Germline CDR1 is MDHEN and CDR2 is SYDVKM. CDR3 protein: CASSARQGGIGGYTF. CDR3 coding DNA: TGTGCCAGCAGTGCCAGACAGGGGGGGATAGGCGGCTACACCTTC.

CDR3 amino acids: CASSSLGQGVGQPQHF. Here the CDR3 DNA reads TGTGCCAGCAGCTCCCTCGGACAGGGGGTCGGTCAGCCCCAGCATTTT. The J gene is TRBJ1-5, the V gene TRBV5-6; 10 nucleotides match TRBD1. Trimming at V came to 3 bases and at J to 6 bases, leaving 9 bases not matched to a gene. This CDR3 contains 16 residues. Germline V gives CDR1 SGHDT, CDR2 YYEEEE.

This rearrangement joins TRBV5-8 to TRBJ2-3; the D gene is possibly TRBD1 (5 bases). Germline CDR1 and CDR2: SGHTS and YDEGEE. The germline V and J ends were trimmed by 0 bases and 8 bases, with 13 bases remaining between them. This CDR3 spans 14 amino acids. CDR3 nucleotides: TGTGCCAGCAGCTTGGGCCAGGGTGTGGGTACGCAGTATTTT. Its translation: CASSLGQGVGTQYF. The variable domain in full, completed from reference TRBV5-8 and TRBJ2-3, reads EAGVTQSPTHLIKTRGQQATLRCSPISGHTSVYWYQQALGLGLQFLLWYDEGEERNRGNFPPRFSGRQFPNYSSELNVNALELEDSALYLCASSLGQGVGTQYFGPGTRLTVL.

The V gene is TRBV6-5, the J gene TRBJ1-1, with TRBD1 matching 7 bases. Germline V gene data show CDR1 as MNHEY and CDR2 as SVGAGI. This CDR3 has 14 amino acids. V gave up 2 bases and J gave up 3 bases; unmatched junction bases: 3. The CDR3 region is CASSYPTGDTEAFF. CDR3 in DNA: TGTGCCAGCAGTTACCCAACAGGGGACACTGAAGCTTTCTTT.

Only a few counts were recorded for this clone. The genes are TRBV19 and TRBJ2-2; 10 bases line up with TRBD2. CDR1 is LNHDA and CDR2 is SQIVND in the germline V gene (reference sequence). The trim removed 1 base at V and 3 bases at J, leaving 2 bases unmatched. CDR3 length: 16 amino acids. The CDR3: CASSIGLAGDTGELFF. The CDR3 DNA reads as TGTGCCAGTAGTATAGGTCTAGCGGGAGACACCGGGGAGCTGTTTTTT.